This note documents a single T cell receptor (beta chain) sequence. Its specificity is not known. These data come from a study of cytomegalovirus exposure and HLA in healthy donors. Trimming at V came to 4 bases and at J to 3 bases, leaving 9 bases not matched to a gene. CDR3 size: 15 residues. CDR1 and CDR2 (germline): SGHDT, YYEEEE. Use of 60 Vbeta and 13 Jbeta primers characterized the PCR. Assay: immunoSEQ multiplex PCR; the TCRdb copy retains only in-frame clones and omits some. Here the sample spans 150,000 or so clones, around 77% being singletons. Study results and limitations: 150 to 200 TCR beta chains were listed as cytomegalovirus-associated. The authors confirmed in vitro that a few CMV-associated chains were specific for CMV antigens.

The clonotype comes from a woman aged 25 to 45 in good health and CMV-seronegative. The chain has TRBV5-6 and TRBJ1-1; 7 bases match TRBD1. Sequencing was carried out using PBMCs. CDR3: CASSGVTGTYTEAFF. Written as DNA, the CDR3 is TGTGCCAGCAGCGGGGTGACAGGGACGTACACTGAAGCTTTCTTT.